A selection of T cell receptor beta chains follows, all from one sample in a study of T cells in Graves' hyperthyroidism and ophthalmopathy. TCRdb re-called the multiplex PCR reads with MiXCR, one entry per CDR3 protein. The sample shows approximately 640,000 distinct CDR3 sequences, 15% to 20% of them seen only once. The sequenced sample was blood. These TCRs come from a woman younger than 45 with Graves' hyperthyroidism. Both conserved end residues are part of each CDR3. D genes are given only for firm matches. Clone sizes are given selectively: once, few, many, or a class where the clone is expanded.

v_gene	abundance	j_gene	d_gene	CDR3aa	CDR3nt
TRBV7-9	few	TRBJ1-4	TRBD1	CASSPRMTGRSEKLFF	TGTGCCAGCAGCCCAAGAATGACAGGGAGGTCGGAAAAACTGTTTTTT
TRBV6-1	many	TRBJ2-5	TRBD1	CASLGTEQETQYF	TGTGCCAGCCTCGGGACAGAACAAGAGACCCAGTACTTC
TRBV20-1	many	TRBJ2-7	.	CSARIRDKVTYEQYF	TGCAGTGCTAGAATCAGGGACAAGGTCACCTACGAGCAGTACTTC
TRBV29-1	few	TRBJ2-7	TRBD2	CSVKVAGAYEQYF	TGCAGCGTGAAGGTAGCGGGAGCCTACGAGCAGTACTTC
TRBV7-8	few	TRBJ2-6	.	CASSSTPQSRRGANVLTF	TGTGCCAGCAGCTCGACCCCGCAGTCCCGGAGGGGGGCCAACGTCCTGACTTTC
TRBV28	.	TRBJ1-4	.	CASSSINEKLFF	TGTGCCAGCAGTTCAATTAATGAAAAACTGTTTTTT
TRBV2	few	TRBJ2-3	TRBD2	CASSGPRAVSGVLLSTDTQYF	TGTGCCAGCAGTGGCCCCAGGGCAGTCAGCGGGGTCCTCCTTAGCACAGATACGCAGTATTTT
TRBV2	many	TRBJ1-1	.	CASSVWESNTEAFF	TGTGCCAGCAGTGTCTGGGAATCGAACACTGAAGCTTTCTTT
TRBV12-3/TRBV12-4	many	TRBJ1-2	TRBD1	CASRPGTVTNYGYTF	TGTGCCAGCAGGCCTGGGACAGTGACTAACTATGGCTACACCTTC
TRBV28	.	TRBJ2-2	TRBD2	CASSLELATTGELFF	TGTGCCAGCAGTTTAGAACTAGCGACCACCGGGGAGCTGTTTTTT
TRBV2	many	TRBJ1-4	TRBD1	CASSEVTGTEKLFF	TGTGCCAGCAGTGAAGTGACAGGGACTGAAAAACTGTTTTTT
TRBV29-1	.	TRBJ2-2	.	CSVFSGQNTGELFF	TGCAGCGTTTTCTCCGGCCAGAACACCGGGGAGCTGTTTTTT
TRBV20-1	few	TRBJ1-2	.	CSAAGQAGTSYGYTF	TGCAGTGCTGCTGGGCAGGCCGGGACGAGCTATGGCTACACCTTC
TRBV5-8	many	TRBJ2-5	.	CASSPGRDVETQYF	TGTGCCAGCAGCCCCGGCAGGGACGTCGAGACCCAGTACTTC
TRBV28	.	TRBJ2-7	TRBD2	CASSLTAGGGAYEQYF	TGTGCCAGCAGTTTAACGGCGGGAGGGGGGGCCTACGAGCAGTACTTC
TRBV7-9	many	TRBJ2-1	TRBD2	CASVLAGASNEQFF	TGTGCCAGCGTACTAGCGGGAGCCTCTAATGAGCAGTTCTTC
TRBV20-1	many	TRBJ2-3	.	CSAIGYAPPDTQYF	TGCAGTGCTATCGGCTACGCTCCCCCAGATACGCAGTATTTT
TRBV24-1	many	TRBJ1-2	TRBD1	CATGTGGNYGYTF	TGTGCCACAGGGACAGGCGGTAACTATGGCTACACCTTC
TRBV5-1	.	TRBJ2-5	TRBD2	CARSQAGVGETQYF	TGCGCCAGAAGCCAAGCGGGAGTGGGGGAGACCCAGTACTTC
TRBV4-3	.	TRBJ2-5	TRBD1	CASSHHRGQETQYF	TGCGCCAGCAGCCACCACAGGGGGCAAGAGACCCAGTACTTC
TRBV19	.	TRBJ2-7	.	CASSIVSGQRNEQYF	TGTGCCAGTAGTATAGTTTCCGGGCAGCGGAACGAGCAGTACTTC
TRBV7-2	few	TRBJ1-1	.	CASGTLGAGNTEAFF	TGTGCCAGCGGCACATTAGGGGCGGGGAACACTGAAGCTTTCTTT
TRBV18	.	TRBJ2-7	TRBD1	CASSPPTGTGNEQYF	TGTGCCAGCTCACCACCTACCGGGACAGGGAACGAGCAGTACTTC
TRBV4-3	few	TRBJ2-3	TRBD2	CASSQIAGGTDTQYF	TGCGCCAGCAGCCAGATAGCGGGAGGAACAGATACGCAGTATTTT
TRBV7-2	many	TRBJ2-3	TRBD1	CASSPGQGGADTQYF	TGTGCCAGCAGTCCGGGACAGGGAGGGGCAGATACGCAGTATTTT
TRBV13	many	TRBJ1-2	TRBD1	CASSLGATGASYGYTF	TGTGCCAGCAGCTTAGGGGCGACAGGGGCATCCTATGGCTACACCTTC
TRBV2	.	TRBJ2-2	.	CANRQGRGGTGELFF	TGTGCCAACCGACAGGGCCGCGGAGGGACCGGGGAGCTGTTTTTT
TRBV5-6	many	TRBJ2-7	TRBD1	CASSPEWGQGSYEQYF	TGTGCCAGCAGCCCGGAGTGGGGACAGGGGTCCTACGAGCAGTACTTC
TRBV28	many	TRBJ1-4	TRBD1	CASSSRQGSGKLFF	TGTGCCAGCAGTTCACGACAGGGATCGGGAAAACTGTTTTTT
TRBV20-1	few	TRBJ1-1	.	CSARDTSNTEAFF	TGCAGTGCTAGGGACACATCGAACACTGAAGCTTTCTTT
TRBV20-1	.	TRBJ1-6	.	CSARDNRESPLHF	TGCAGTGCTAGAGATAACAGGGAGTCACCCCTCCACTTT
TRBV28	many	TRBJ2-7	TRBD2	CASSMTSGNYEQYF	TGTGCCAGCAGTATGACTAGCGGGAACTACGAGCAGTACTTC
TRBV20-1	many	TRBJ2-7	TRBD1	CSADPGQGWQEQYF	TGCAGTGCTGACCCAGGACAGGGGTGGCAAGAGCAGTACTTC
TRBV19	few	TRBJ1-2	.	CASSLPGHLSGGYTF	TGTGCCAGTAGTCTACCGGGACACCTAAGCGGCGGCTACACCTTC
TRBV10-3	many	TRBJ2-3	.	CAISGSSTDTQYF	TGTGCCATCAGTGGTTCTAGCACAGATACGCAGTATTTT
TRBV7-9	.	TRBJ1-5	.	CASSLGQASPQHF	TGTGCCAGCAGCTTAGGACAGGCCTCGCCCCAGCATTTT
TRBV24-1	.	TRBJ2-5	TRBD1	CATSDFSGQETQETQYF	TGTGCCACCAGTGATTTCTCGGGACAGGAGACACAAGAGACCCAGTACTTC
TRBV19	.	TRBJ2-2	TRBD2	CASSLAGGGGTGELFF	TGTGCCAGTAGTCTTGCGGGAGGAGGGGGAACCGGGGAGCTGTTTTTT
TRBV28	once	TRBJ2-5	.	CASSSPQEYTGPEGETQYF	TGTGCCAGCAGTTCCCCTCAGGAGTACACGGGACCCGAGGGGGAGACCCAGTACTTC
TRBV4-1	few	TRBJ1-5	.	CASSQDFGRRQPQHF	TGCGCCAGCAGCCAAGATTTCGGCCGCCGGCAGCCCCAGCATTTT
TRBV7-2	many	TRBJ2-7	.	CASSFQGGEQYF	TGTGCCAGCAGCTTCCAGGGCGGCGAGCAGTACTTC
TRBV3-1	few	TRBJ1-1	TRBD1	CASSRQTGATEAFF	TGTGCCAGCAGCCGACAGACAGGGGCCACTGAAGCTTTCTTT
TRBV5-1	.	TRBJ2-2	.	CASSFGTLNTGELFF	TGCGCCAGCAGCTTCGGGACTTTGAACACCGGGGAGCTGTTTTTT
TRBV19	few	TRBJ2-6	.	CASKDSSGANVLTF	TGTGCCAGTAAGGACAGCTCTGGGGCCAACGTCCTGACTTTC
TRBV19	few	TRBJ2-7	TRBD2	CASSAKLAGVVHEQYF	TGTGCCAGTAGTGCAAAACTAGCGGGAGTTGTGCACGAGCAGTACTTC
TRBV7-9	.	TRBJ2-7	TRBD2	CASFGKGLADAYEQYF	TGTGCCAGCTTCGGGAAGGGGCTAGCGGACGCCTACGAGCAGTACTTC
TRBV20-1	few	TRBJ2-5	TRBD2	CSASRGGQTQYF	TGCAGTGCTAGCCGGGGGGGGCAGACCCAGTACTTC
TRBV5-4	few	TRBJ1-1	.	CASSLLGGAITEAFF	TGTGCCAGCAGCCTTCTGGGAGGCGCGATCACTGAAGCTTTCTTT
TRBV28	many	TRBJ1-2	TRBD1	CATVQGARGYTF	TGTGCCACCGTACAGGGGGCGCGTGGCTACACCTTC
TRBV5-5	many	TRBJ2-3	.	CASSRTGIETDTQYF	TGTGCCAGCAGCAGGACGGGAATTGAGACAGATACGCAGTATTTT
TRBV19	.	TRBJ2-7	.	CASKDTHSYEQYF	TGTGCCAGTAAGGACACCCACTCCTACGAGCAGTACTTC
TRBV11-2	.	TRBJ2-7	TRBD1	CASSPAPQGANEQYF	TGTGCCAGCAGCCCCGCCCCCCAGGGGGCGAACGAGCAGTACTTC
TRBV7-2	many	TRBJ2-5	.	CASSSPPETQYF	TGTGCCAGCAGCTCACCCCCGGAGACCCAGTACTTC
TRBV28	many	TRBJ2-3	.	CASSSYPRDTQYF	TGTGCCAGCAGTTCCTATCCCAGAGATACGCAGTATTTT
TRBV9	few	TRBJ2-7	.	CASSVGGDAYEQYF	TGTGCCAGCAGCGTAGGGGGAGATGCCTACGAGCAGTACTTC
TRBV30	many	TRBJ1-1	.	CAWSSGKNTEAFF	TGTGCCTGGTCATCGGGTAAGAACACTGAAGCTTTCTTT
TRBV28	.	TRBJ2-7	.	CASSDPAKTGGYEQYF	TGTGCCAGCAGTGATCCCGCTAAGACAGGCGGCTACGAGCAGTACTTC
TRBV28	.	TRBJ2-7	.	CASSLELRNEQYF	TGTGCCAGCAGTTTAGAACTCCGGAACGAGCAGTACTTC
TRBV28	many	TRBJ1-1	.	CASRRTGEAFF	TGTGCCAGCAGGCGAACAGGGGAAGCTTTCTTT